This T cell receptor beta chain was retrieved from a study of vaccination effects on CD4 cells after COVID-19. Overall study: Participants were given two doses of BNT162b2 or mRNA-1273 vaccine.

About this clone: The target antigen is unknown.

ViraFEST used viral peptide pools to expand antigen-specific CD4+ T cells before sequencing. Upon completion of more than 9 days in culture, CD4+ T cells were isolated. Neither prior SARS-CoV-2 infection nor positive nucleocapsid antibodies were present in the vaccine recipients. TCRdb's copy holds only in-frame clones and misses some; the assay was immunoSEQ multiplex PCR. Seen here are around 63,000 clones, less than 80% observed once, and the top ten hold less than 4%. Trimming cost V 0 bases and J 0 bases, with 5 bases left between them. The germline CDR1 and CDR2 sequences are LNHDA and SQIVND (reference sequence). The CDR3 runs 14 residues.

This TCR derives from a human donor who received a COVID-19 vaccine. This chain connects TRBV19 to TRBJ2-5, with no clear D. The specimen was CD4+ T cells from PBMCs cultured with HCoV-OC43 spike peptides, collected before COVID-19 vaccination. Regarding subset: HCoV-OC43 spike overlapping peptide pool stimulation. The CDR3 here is CASSIEPYQETQYF. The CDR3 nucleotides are TGTGCCAGTAGTATAGAGCCGTACCAAGAGACCCAGTACTTC.